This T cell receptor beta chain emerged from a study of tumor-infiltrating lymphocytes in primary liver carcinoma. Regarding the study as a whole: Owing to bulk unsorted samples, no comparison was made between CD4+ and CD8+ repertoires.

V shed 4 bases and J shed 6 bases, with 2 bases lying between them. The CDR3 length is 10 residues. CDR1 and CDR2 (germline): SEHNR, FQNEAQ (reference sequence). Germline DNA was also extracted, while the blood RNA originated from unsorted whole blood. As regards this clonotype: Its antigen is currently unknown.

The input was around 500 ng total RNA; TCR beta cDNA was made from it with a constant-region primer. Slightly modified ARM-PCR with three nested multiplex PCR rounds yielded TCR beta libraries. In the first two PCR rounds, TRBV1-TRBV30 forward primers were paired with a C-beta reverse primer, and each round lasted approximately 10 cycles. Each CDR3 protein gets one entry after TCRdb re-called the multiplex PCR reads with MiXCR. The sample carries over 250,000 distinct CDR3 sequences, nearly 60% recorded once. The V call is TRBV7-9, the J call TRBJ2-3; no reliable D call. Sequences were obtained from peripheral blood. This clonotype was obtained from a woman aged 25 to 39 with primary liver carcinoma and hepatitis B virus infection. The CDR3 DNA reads TGTGCCAGCAGCTACGATACGCAGTATTTT. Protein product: CASSYDTQYF.